These T cell receptor beta chains were read from a single sample in a study of blood T cell repertoires in COVID-19. Only in-frame clones appear in the TCRdb table, and some are missing; sequencing was by immunoSEQ multiplex PCR. The sample carries tens of thousands of clones, 88% recorded once. Input material: peripheral blood. The receptors were gathered from a woman at least 80 years old with active or convalescent COVID-19. Both conserved end residues are part of each CDR3. Fields, in order: D gene, J gene, clone size, CDR3 length, V gene, CDR3 protein, CDR3 DNA. A D gene is named only where the DNA matches it firmly. Some rows mark clone size as missing; the rest say once, few, many or name a class of expanded clone.

D gene: TRBD1
J gene: TRBJ2-2
clone size: few
CDR3 length: 14
V gene: TRBV19
CDR3 protein: CASRGTGTTGELFF
CDR3 DNA: TGTGCCAGTAGGGGGACAGGGACCACCGGGGAGCTGTTTTTT

D gene: TRBD2
J gene: TRBJ2-1
clone size: -
CDR3 length: 15
V gene: TRBV9
CDR3 protein: CASSPGTSGQDEQFF
CDR3 DNA: TGTGCCAGCAGCCCCGGGACTAGCGGTCAAGATGAGCAGTTCTTC

D gene: -
J gene: TRBJ2-3
clone size: -
CDR3 length: 15
V gene: TRBV19
CDR3 protein: CASSIGGRGTDTQYF
CDR3 DNA: TGTGCCAGTAGTATAGGGGGGCGAGGCACAGATACGCAGTATTTT

D gene: TRBD2
J gene: TRBJ2-1
clone size: -
CDR3 length: 15
V gene: TRBV3-1/TRBV3-2
CDR3 protein: CASSLRASGEGEQFF
CDR3 DNA: TGTGCCAGCAGCCTTCGGGCTAGCGGGGAGGGGGAGCAGTTCTTC

D gene: TRBD2
J gene: TRBJ2-1
clone size: -
CDR3 length: 15
V gene: TRBV6-2/TRBV6-3
CDR3 protein: CASRPSGGTYNEQFF
CDR3 DNA: TGTGCCAGCAGGCCTAGCGGGGGAACCTACAATGAGCAGTTCTTC

D gene: -
J gene: TRBJ1-2
clone size: -
CDR3 length: 12
V gene: TRBV27
CDR3 protein: CASRVGAHGYTF
CDR3 DNA: TGTGCCAGTCGTGTGGGGGCGCATGGCTACACCTTC

D gene: -
J gene: TRBJ2-7
clone size: -
CDR3 length: 16
V gene: TRBV27
CDR3 protein: CASSSWAGSKTDEQYF
CDR3 DNA: TGTGCCAGCAGCTCCTGGGCAGGGTCAAAGACTGACGAGCAGTACTTC

D gene: TRBD1
J gene: TRBJ1-2
clone size: -
CDR3 length: 15
V gene: TRBV7-2
CDR3 protein: CASSPGTGGGYGYTF
CDR3 DNA: TGTGCCAGCAGCCCAGGGACAGGGGGCGGCTATGGCTACACCTTC

D gene: TRBD1
J gene: TRBJ1-2
clone size: few
CDR3 length: 14
V gene: TRBV29-1
CDR3 protein: CSVAGTGGGYGYTF
CDR3 DNA: TGCAGCGTAGCCGGGACAGGGGGCGGCTATGGCTACACCTTC

D gene: TRBD2
J gene: TRBJ2-2
clone size: -
CDR3 length: 16
V gene: TRBV19
CDR3 protein: CASSIHLAGGGGELFF
CDR3 DNA: TGTGCCAGTAGTATTCACCTAGCGGGGGGTGGCGGGGAGCTGTTTTTT

D gene: TRBD1
J gene: TRBJ2-7
clone size: few
CDR3 length: 15
V gene: TRBV6-2/TRBV6-3
CDR3 protein: CASSATGGQSYEQYF
CDR3 DNA: TGTGCCAGCAGTGCTACAGGGGGCCAGTCCTACGAGCAGTACTTC

D gene: -
J gene: TRBJ2-7
clone size: -
CDR3 length: 15
V gene: TRBV6-2/TRBV6-3
CDR3 protein: CASSYKRQSLYEQYF
CDR3 DNA: TGTGCCAGCAGTTACAAACGACAGTCCCTCTACGAGCAGTACTTC

D gene: TRBD2
J gene: TRBJ2-7
clone size: -
CDR3 length: 14
V gene: TRBV2
CDR3 protein: CASSVGGSPLEQYF
CDR3 DNA: TGTGCCAGCAGTGTAGGCGGGAGTCCCCTCGAGCAGTACTTC

D gene: -
J gene: TRBJ1-3
clone size: -
CDR3 length: 16
V gene: TRBV11-2
CDR3 protein: CASSLASPGDGNTIYF
CDR3 DNA: TGTGCCAGCAGCTTAGCCTCTCCGGGGGATGGAAACACCATATATTTT

D gene: TRBD1
J gene: TRBJ1-1
clone size: -
CDR3 length: 15
V gene: TRBV11-3
CDR3 protein: CASSFSLGDSTEAFF
CDR3 DNA: TGTGCCAGCAGCTTCTCGCTAGGGGACAGTACTGAAGCTTTCTTT

D gene: TRBD1
J gene: TRBJ2-1
clone size: -
CDR3 length: 16
V gene: TRBV10-3
CDR3 protein: CAISGRTGGSYNEQFF
CDR3 DNA: TGTGCCATCAGTGGAAGAACAGGGGGCTCCTACAATGAGCAGTTCTTC

D gene: TRBD1
J gene: TRBJ1-6
clone size: -
CDR3 length: 14
V gene: TRBV6-5
CDR3 protein: CASSTGTAGSPLHF
CDR3 DNA: TGTGCCAGCTCGACCGGGACAGCGGGTTCACCCCTCCACTTT

D gene: -
J gene: TRBJ1-1
clone size: few
CDR3 length: 13
V gene: TRBV5-4
CDR3 protein: CASSVNRESEAFF
CDR3 DNA: TGTGCCAGCAGCGTAAACAGGGAAAGCGAAGCTTTCTTT

D gene: TRBD1
J gene: TRBJ1-2
clone size: -
CDR3 length: 14
V gene: TRBV5-1
CDR3 protein: CASSPDREDYGYTF
CDR3 DNA: TGCGCCAGCAGCCCGGACAGGGAGGACTATGGCTACACCTTC

D gene: -
J gene: TRBJ1-1
clone size: -
CDR3 length: 17
V gene: TRBV14
CDR3 protein: CASSQLLRGAKNTEAFF
CDR3 DNA: TGTGCCAGCAGCCAACTTCTCCGGGGGGCGAAGAACACTGAAGCTTTCTTT

D gene: -
J gene: TRBJ2-3
clone size: -
CDR3 length: 12
V gene: TRBV12-3/TRBV12-4
CDR3 protein: CASTARTDTQYF
CDR3 DNA: TGTGCCAGCACAGCGAGGACAGATACGCAGTATTTT

D gene: -
J gene: TRBJ1-6
clone size: -
CDR3 length: 12
V gene: TRBV18
CDR3 protein: CASSPVGDTLHF
CDR3 DNA: TGTGCCAGCTCACCGGTGGGGGACACCCTCCACTTT

D gene: -
J gene: TRBJ1-2
clone size: -
CDR3 length: 11
V gene: TRBV20-1
CDR3 protein: CSVVFNYGYTF
CDR3 DNA: TGCAGTGTAGTTTTTAACTATGGCTACACCTTC

D gene: TRBD2
J gene: TRBJ2-5
clone size: -
CDR3 length: 13
V gene: TRBV19
CDR3 protein: CASSRLAEETQYF
CDR3 DNA: TGTGCCAGTAGCCGCCTAGCGGAGGAGACCCAGTACTTC

D gene: -
J gene: TRBJ2-1
clone size: -
CDR3 length: 14
V gene: TRBV7-6
CDR3 protein: CASSLSVQSNEQFF
CDR3 DNA: TGTGCCAGCAGCTTAAGCGTCCAGAGCAATGAGCAGTTCTTC

D gene: -
J gene: TRBJ1-2
clone size: -
CDR3 length: 16
V gene: TRBV3-1/TRBV3-2
CDR3 protein: CASSPALGGLGYGYTF
CDR3 DNA: TGTGCCAGCAGCCCCGCCCTCGGAGGGCTCGGCTATGGCTACACCTTC

D gene: -
J gene: TRBJ1-5
clone size: -
CDR3 length: 15
V gene: TRBV20-1
CDR3 protein: CSASPSGFEWQPQHF
CDR3 DNA: TGCAGTGCTAGTCCGTCAGGGTTTGAGTGGCAGCCCCAGCATTTT

D gene: TRBD2
J gene: TRBJ2-3
clone size: -
CDR3 length: 17
V gene: TRBV7-9
CDR3 protein: CASSLRGGPGGPDTQYF
CDR3 DNA: TGTGCCAGCAGCTTAAGGGGCGGTCCGGGAGGGCCAGATACGCAGTATTTT

D gene: TRBD1
J gene: TRBJ1-3
clone size: few
CDR3 length: 15
V gene: TRBV2
CDR3 protein: CASSEYRGKGNTIYF
CDR3 DNA: TGTGCCAGCAGTGAATACAGGGGGAAAGGAAACACCATATATTTT

D gene: -
J gene: TRBJ2-2
clone size: -
CDR3 length: 13
V gene: TRBV19
CDR3 protein: CASSIALDGELFF
CDR3 DNA: TGTGCCAGTAGTATAGCCCTAGACGGGGAGCTGTTTTTT

D gene: -
J gene: TRBJ1-4
clone size: -
CDR3 length: 14
V gene: TRBV19
CDR3 protein: CASSTPTLSEKLFF
CDR3 DNA: TGTGCCAGTAGTACGCCTACGCTTAGTGAAAAACTGTTTTTT

D gene: -
J gene: TRBJ1-2
clone size: few
CDR3 length: 13
V gene: TRBV5-8
CDR3 protein: CASSSGEDYGYTF
CDR3 DNA: TGTGCCAGCAGCTCGGGGGAGGACTATGGCTACACCTTC

D gene: TRBD1
J gene: TRBJ1-4
clone size: -
CDR3 length: 13
V gene: TRBV2
CDR3 protein: CASRGQFNEKLFF
CDR3 DNA: TGTGCCAGCAGGGGACAGTTTAATGAAAAACTGTTTTTT

D gene: TRBD1
J gene: TRBJ1-1
clone size: -
CDR3 length: 13
V gene: TRBV12-3/TRBV12-4
CDR3 protein: CASSSQGADQAFF
CDR3 DNA: TGTGCCAGCAGTTCCCAGGGGGCGGATCAAGCTTTCTTT

D gene: -
J gene: TRBJ2-6
clone size: -
CDR3 length: 14
V gene: TRBV10-3
CDR3 protein: CAIREGAGANVLTF
CDR3 DNA: TGTGCCATCAGGGAAGGGGCTGGGGCCAACGTCCTGACTTTC

D gene: -
J gene: TRBJ1-3
clone size: -
CDR3 length: 16
V gene: TRBV18
CDR3 protein: CASSPQQGISGNTIYF
CDR3 DNA: TGTGCCAGCTCACCCCAACAGGGTATCTCTGGAAACACCATATATTTT

D gene: -
J gene: TRBJ2-7
clone size: -
CDR3 length: 13
V gene: TRBV18
CDR3 protein: CASSFRQAYEQYF
CDR3 DNA: TGTGCCAGCTCATTTCGACAAGCCTACGAGCAGTACTTC

D gene: -
J gene: TRBJ1-1
clone size: -
CDR3 length: 14
V gene: TRBV4-3
CDR3 protein: CASSQDRGNTEAFF
CDR3 DNA: TGCGCCAGCAGCCAAGATCGAGGGAACACTGAAGCTTTCTTT

D gene: -
J gene: TRBJ1-2
clone size: -
CDR3 length: 14
V gene: TRBV7-9
CDR3 protein: CASSLVGANYGYTF
CDR3 DNA: TGTGCCAGCAGCTTAGTAGGAGCTAACTATGGCTACACCTTC

D gene: TRBD2
J gene: TRBJ2-2
clone size: -
CDR3 length: 15
V gene: TRBV19
CDR3 protein: CASSQRGGPNGELFF
CDR3 DNA: TGTGCCAGTAGTCAGCGGGGGGGCCCTAACGGGGAGCTGTTTTTT

D gene: -
J gene: TRBJ1-6
clone size: -
CDR3 length: 16
V gene: TRBV2
CDR3 protein: CASSERGDSYNSPLHF
CDR3 DNA: TGTGCCAGCAGTGAACGGGGAGACTCCTATAATTCACCCCTCCACTTT

D gene: TRBD1
J gene: TRBJ1-2
clone size: -
CDR3 length: 12
V gene: TRBV29-1
CDR3 protein: CSVEGQSIRYTF
CDR3 DNA: TGCAGCGTCGAGGGACAGTCTATTCGCTACACCTTC

D gene: TRBD2
J gene: TRBJ2-5
clone size: -
CDR3 length: 13
V gene: TRBV12-3/TRBV12-4
CDR3 protein: CASSQAGRGTQYF
CDR3 DNA: TGTGCCAGCAGTCAGGCAGGGAGGGGGACCCAGTACTTC

D gene: -
J gene: TRBJ2-4
clone size: -
CDR3 length: 13
V gene: TRBV12-3/TRBV12-4
CDR3 protein: CASSLGPWDIQYF
CDR3 DNA: TGTGCCAGCAGTCTTGGGCCATGGGACATTCAGTACTTC

D gene: TRBD1
J gene: TRBJ1-1
clone size: -
CDR3 length: 18
V gene: TRBV9
CDR3 protein: CASSVSILGQGAGTEAFF
CDR3 DNA: TGTGCCAGCAGCGTTTCCATCCTGGGACAGGGGGCTGGCACTGAAGCTTTCTTT

D gene: -
J gene: TRBJ1-5
clone size: -
CDR3 length: 16
V gene: TRBV19
CDR3 protein: CASSMGGGYSNQPQHF
CDR3 DNA: TGTGCCAGTAGTATGGGTGGGGGCTATAGCAATCAGCCCCAGCATTTT

D gene: -
J gene: TRBJ2-5
clone size: -
CDR3 length: 13
V gene: TRBV5-1
CDR3 protein: CASSRDGGETQYF
CDR3 DNA: TGCGCCAGCAGCAGGGACGGGGGAGAGACCCAGTACTTC

D gene: TRBD2
J gene: TRBJ2-2
clone size: -
CDR3 length: 18
V gene: TRBV24-1
CDR3 protein: CATSLGGLAGGHTGELFF
CDR3 DNA: TGTGCCACCAGTCTCGGGGGACTAGCGGGGGGTCACACCGGGGAGCTGTTTTTT

D gene: TRBD2
J gene: TRBJ2-3
clone size: -
CDR3 length: 15
V gene: TRBV6-5
CDR3 protein: CASSREGRGTDTQYF
CDR3 DNA: TGTGCCAGCAGCCGGGAGGGCCGGGGCACAGATACGCAGTATTTT

D gene: TRBD2
J gene: TRBJ2-7
clone size: -
CDR3 length: 15
V gene: TRBV11-3
CDR3 protein: CASSSKRESSYEQYF
CDR3 DNA: TGTGCCAGCAGCTCCAAGCGGGAGTCCTCCTACGAGCAGTACTTC